These 25 T cell receptor beta chains originate from one sample sequenced in a study of cytomegalovirus exposure and HLA in healthy donors. PCR was performed using 60 Vbeta and 13 Jbeta primers. Sequenced by immunoSEQ multiplex PCR; TCRdb stores in-frame clones only, minus some. In the table there are 150,000 to 200,000 clones, 60% to 80% of which are singletons. Sequencing used PBMCs. The receptors come from a man aged 50 to 60 in good health and CMV-seropositive.

V is TRBV19 and J is TRBJ2-5; D is possibly TRBD1 (6 bases). CDR1 is LNHDA, CDR2 SQIVND, per germline (reference sequence). The CDR3 is 13 amino acids. V dropped 8 bases and J dropped 4 bases, with 14 bases sitting between them. The DNA of the CDR3 is TGTGCCAGTGGAACACAGGGCGGAGAGACCCAGTACTTC. It is translated as CASGTQGGETQYF.

J is TRBJ2-7 and V is TRBV5-4; 7 bases match TRBD1. The CDR3 extends over 14 amino acids. In germline, CDR1 is SGHNT, CDR2 YYREEE (reference sequence). V lost 2 bases, J lost 3 bases, and 5 bases stayed unmatched. The CDR3 coding sequence is TGTGCCAGCAGCTTCGCTGGACAGGACTACGAGCAGTACTTC. This encodes CASSFAGQDYEQYF.

This clone was observed a handful of times. The chain has TRBV11-2 and TRBJ1-2; D unclear. The V end lost 2 bases, the J end lost 7 bases, and 14 bases lay between the germline ends. There are 14 residues in the CDR3. Germline lookup yields CDR1 SGHAT and CDR2 FQNNGV. DNA of the CDR3: TGTGCCAGCAGCTTATTAAGGGATGGAGGTGGCTACACCTTC. Translated, it gives CASSLLRDGGGYTF.

This chain links TRBV6-5 with TRBJ1-2; 7 positions match TRBD1. With 6 bases clipped from V and 6 bases from J, the junction kept 10 bases outside the gene matches. Germline-derived CDR1 and CDR2 are MNHEY and SVGAGI. The CDR3 runs to 14 residues. The CDR3: CASRLDRERDGYTF. DNA of the CDR3: TGTGCCAGCAGGCTAGACAGGGAGAGGGATGGCTACACCTTC.

This clone has more than one count but fewer than ten. The CDR3 nucleotides are TGTGCCAGCATTTACAGGGACCGACGGGGTGGCTACACCTTC. This gives the protein CASIYRDRRGGYTF. The V and J genes are TRBV2 and TRBJ1-2, with TRBD1 as a possible D gene (6 bases). V gave up 7 bases and J gave up 7 bases, with 19 bases separating them. This CDR3 has 14 amino acids. CDR1 and CDR2 from the germline V gene are SNHLY and FYNNEI.

This sequence joins TRBV10-3 and TRBJ1-6, with 7 bases that match TRBD1. V gave up 6 bases and J gave up 7 bases; unmatched junction bases: 15. The CDR3 covers 17 residues. Germline-derived CDR1 and CDR2 are ENHRY and SYGVKD. The DNA for the CDR3 is TGTGCCATCAGCCTCCGGGATCCGGGACAGCAAAATTCACCCCTCCACTTT. It specifies CAISLRDPGQQNSPLHF.

The J gene is TRBJ1-2, the V gene TRBV28; the D gene is possibly TRBD1 (6 bases). Germline values: CDR1 MDHEN, CDR2 SYDVKM. The ends were cut back, 8 bases at V and 4 bases at J, with 17 bases in the middle. The CDR3 covers 14 residues. In DNA, the CDR3 is TGTGCCAGCGGGTCACAGGGTTTATTCTATGGCTACACCTTC. It is translated as CASGSQGLFYGYTF.

The chain links TRBV5-1 to TRBJ1-5; TRBD1 matches at 8 bases. CDR1 SGHRS and CDR2 YFSETQ come from the germline V gene. Trimming took 0 bases from V and 4 from J; bases not matched to a gene: 3. This CDR3 region has 15 residues. This CDR3 reads CASSLGQGANQPQHF. CDR3 DNA: TGCGCCAGCAGCTTGGGTCAGGGGGCGAATCAGCCCCAGCATTTT. The variable domain in full, completed from reference TRBV5-1 and TRBJ1-5, reads KAGVTQTPRYLIKTRGQQVTLSCSPISGHRSVSWYQQTPGQGLQFLFEYFSETQRNKGNFPGRFSGRQFSNSRSEMNVSTLELGDSALYLCASSLGQGANQPQHFGDGTRLSIL.

The chain is built from TRBV2 and TRBJ2-7; TRBD1 aligns across 8 bases. This CDR3 region has 16 residues. Germline V CDR1 and CDR2: SNHLY, FYNNEI. The J segment lost 3 bases and the V segment lost 1 base, leaving 8 bases of the junction unmatched. Here the CDR3 DNA reads TGTGCCAGCAGTGAAGGCACGCAGGGGGCTATCTACGAGCAGTACTTC. Its protein product is CASSEGTQGAIYEQYF.

The chain links TRBV28 to TRBJ2-7; TRBD1 aligns across 10 bases. With 7 bases clipped from V and 5 bases from J, the junction kept 8 bases outside the gene matches. CDR1 MDHEN and CDR2 SYDVKM come from the germline V gene. This CDR3 contains 14 residues. DNA for the CDR3: TGTGCCAGCACCTCCCGACAGGGGGCAAACGAGCAGTACTTC. It specifies CASTSRQGANEQYF. Filled out from reference TRBV28 and TRBJ2-7, the complete variable domain reads DVKVTQSSRYLVKRTGEKVFLECVQDMDHENMFWYRQDPGLGLRLIYFSYDVKMKEKGDIPEGYSVSREKKERFSLILESASTNQTSMYLCASTSRQGANEQYFGPGTRLTVT.

The chain couples TRBV4-3 to TRBJ2-2, with 8 bases fitting TRBD1. The CDR3 runs to 16 residues. Unmatched junction bases numbered 7, after V lost 1 base and J lost 6 bases. Germline assignment: CDR1 LGHNA and CDR2 YSLEER. In nucleotides, the CDR3 is TGCGCCAGCAGCCAAGGGACAGGGTCTCGTGCCGGGGAGCTGTTTTTT. Translation: CASSQGTGSRAGELFF.

The rearrangement joins TRBV18 to TRBJ2-3, with 9 bases matching TRBD2. The CDR3 contains 17 residues. The germline gives CDR1 KGHSH, CDR2 LQKENI. V gave up 3 bases and J gave up 2 bases; unmatched junction bases: 9. CDR3 amino acids: CASSPLGAGGPTDTQYF. The CDR3 DNA sequence: TGTGCCAGCTCACCGCTTGGTGCGGGGGGGCCCACAGATACGCAGTATTTT.

This clone was picked up a small number of times. The rearrangement links TRBV29-1 to TRBJ1-3; D uncertain. V lost 5 bases to trimming and J lost 0 bases, with 17 bases between them. Looked up from germline, CDR1 is SQVTM and CDR2 is ANQGSEA. This CDR3 has 16 residues. The CDR3 region is CSVRGGPTDSGNTIYF. The CDR3 nucleotides are TGCAGCGTTAGAGGAGGTCCGACTGACTCTGGAAACACCATATATTTT.

The V call is TRBV10-3, the J call TRBJ2-7; 7 bases are shared with TRBD2. The V and J ends lost 10 bases and 7 bases, in that order; junction bases with no gene match: 13. CDR1 and CDR2 (germline): ENHRY, SYGVKD. The CDR3 has 13 amino acids. The CDR3 DNA reads TGTGCCACTTCCCCGGAAAGGCGGGAGGAGCAGTACGTC. As protein: CATSPERREEQYV.

Only one count was recorded for this clone. The chain has TRBV6-5 and TRBJ2-5; D might be TRBD2 (6 bases). The CDR3 is made up of 14 amino acids. Germline V lookup: CDR1 MNHEY, CDR2 SVGAGI. Deletions cut 0 bases from V and 7 bases from J, with 12 bases between. CDR3 DNA: TGTGCCAGCAGTTACTCTTGGACGGAGGGGACCCAGTACTTC. It specifies CASSYSWTEGTQYF.

The genes are TRBV2 and TRBJ2-3, with TRBD2 matching over 8 bases. With V trimmed by 2 bases and J by 0 bases, 13 bases remained unmatched. From germline, CDR1 is SNHLY and CDR2 FYNNEI. This CDR3 spans 19 amino acids. This CDR3 reads CASSESVLAGGSSTDTQYF. The CDR3 DNA reads as TGTGCCAGCAGTGAAAGTGTGTTGGCGGGGGGATCTAGCACAGATACGCAGTATTTT.

The chain combines TRBV27 with TRBJ1-5; 7 nucleotides line up with TRBD1. Trimming took 4 bases from V and 5 from J; bases not matched to a gene: 5. Germline V lookup: CDR1 MNHEY, CDR2 SMNVEV (reference sequence). The CDR3 is 14 residues long. CDR3 coding DNA: TGTGCCAGCAGTTCACCTACAGGGGATCAGCCCCAGCATTTT. Its translation is CASSSPTGDQPQHF.

V usage is TRBV27 and J usage is TRBJ1-3, with D possibly matching TRBD1 (5 bases). Per the germline V gene, CDR1 is MNHEY and CDR2 is SMNVEV (reference sequence). The CDR3 covers 20 residues. V lost 6 bases and J lost 0, with 27 bases in between. This chain's CDR3 is CASSSRTGLRSSNSGNTIYF. CDR3 DNA: TGTGCCAGCAGCTCACGGACGGGACTCAGATCCAGCAACTCTGGAAACACCATATATTTT.

The chain employs TRBV5-4 and TRBJ2-3; D call uncertain. This CDR3 spans 14 amino acids. From germline, CDR1 is SGHNT and CDR2 YYREEE (reference sequence). V gave up 4 bases and J gave up 2 bases, with 11 bases separating them. The chain's CDR3 is CASSPGWSTDTQYF. The CDR3 nucleotides read TGTGCCAGCAGCCCTGGCTGGTCCACAGATACGCAGTATTTT.

This clone has just a few counts. The chain uses TRBV7-9 and TRBJ2-2; perhaps TRBD1 as D (6 bases). Germline loops: CDR1 SEHNR, CDR2 FQNEAQ (reference sequence). Trimming left V 0 bases short and J 3 bases short, with 11 bases between. This CDR3 region has 16 residues. CDR3 region: CASSLAWGPDTGELFF. The CDR3 DNA is TGTGCCAGCAGCTTAGCTTGGGGGCCCGACACCGGGGAGCTGTTTTTT.

The gene calls are TRBV6-1 and TRBJ1-2, with 9 positions matching TRBD1. Trimming removed 8 bases from V and 2 bases from J; junction bases left unmatched: 9. In germline, CDR1 is MNHNS, CDR2 SASEGT. The CDR3 runs to 15 residues. CDR3 nucleotide sequence: TGTGCCAGCTCCGTTGAGGGACAGGGAAACTATGGCTACACCTTC. This codes for CASSVEGQGNYGYTF.

This chain uses TRBV5-6 with TRBJ1-4; D gene unclear. The germline V and J ends were trimmed by 2 bases and 0 bases, with 11 bases remaining between them. Germline CDR1 and CDR2: SGHDT and YYEEEE. The CDR3 has 16 amino acids. Here the CDR3 DNA reads TGTGCCAGCAGCTTTCTCTTGAGGGCAACTAATGAAAAACTGTTTTTT. This encodes CASSFLLRATNEKLFF.

The chain couples TRBV7-9 to TRBJ2-2; 8 bases map to TRBD1. The CDR3 has 17 residues. Germline CDR1 and CDR2: SEHNR and FQNEAQ (reference sequence). V lost 7 bases, J lost 5 bases, and 15 bases stayed unmatched. CDR3 nucleotide sequence: TGTGCCAGCACCCCCCAGGCCCCCCAGGGGGCGACCGGGGAGCTGTTTTTT. The encoded protein is CASTPQAPQGATGELFF.

The genes are TRBV25-1 and TRBJ2-3; 7 positions match TRBD1. CDR1 and CDR2 (germline): MGHDK, SYGVNS. V trimming: 9 bases; J trimming: 1 base; junction bases outside the gene matches: 7. The length of the CDR3 is 14 residues. The CDR3 DNA reads TGTGCCAGTAGCGAAACAGGGGGCACAGATACGCAGTATTTT. Translated, it gives CASSETGGTDTQYF.

This clone has a single count. V is TRBV10-3 and J is TRBJ2-3, with D tentatively TRBD1 (5 bases). Trimming stripped 5 bases from V and 0 bases from J, with 12 bases between. The V gene's germline CDR1 is ENHRY and CDR2 SYGVKD. This CDR3 is built from 15 residues. CDR3 DNA sequence: TGTGCCATCAGTAGGGCAGGGCGAAGCACAGATACGCAGTATTTT. Amino acid sequence: CAISRAGRSTDTQYF.